Listed below are T cell receptor beta chains from one sample, sequenced in a study of T cell responses to AZD1222 COVID-19 vaccine. Repertoires were generated with immunoSEQ multiplex PCR, while TCRdb's copy carries only in-frame clones and drops some. The repertoire holds approximately 150,000 clones, with around 90% as singletons. The sequences come from peripheral blood, collected on day 0 of AZD1222 vaccination. Source of these receptors: an adult in good health. CDR3s include the opening cysteine and the closing phenylalanine or tryptophan. The D gene is left open where the match is weak. A clone size is listed for some rows: how often the clone was seen (once, few, many), or a class if it is expanded.

clone_size | j_call | d_call | v_call | cdr3_aa | cdr3_nt
few | TRBJ1-1 | NA | TRBV6-5 | CASSPRLSGEAFF | TGTGCCAGCAGTCCCCGGCTGTCGGGTGAAGCTTTCTTT
NA | TRBJ1-1 | NA | TRBV29-1 | CSVEGAEAFF | TGCAGCGTTGAGGGGGCTGAAGCTTTCTTT
NA | TRBJ2-3 | NA | TRBV18 | CASSPDHTDTQYF | TGTGCCAGCTCACCGGACCACACAGATACGCAGTATTTT
NA | TRBJ1-4 | NA | TRBV6-2/TRBV6-3 | CASSWTKLNEKLFF | TGTGCCAGCAGTTGGACTAAACTGAATGAAAAACTGTTTTTT
NA | TRBJ1-5 | NA | TRBV5-1 | CASSLGDLPNQPQHF | TGCGCCAGCAGCTTGGGGGACCTACCCAACCAGCCCCAGCATTTT
NA | TRBJ2-7 | NA | TRBV27 | CASSLYRDISSYEQYF | TGTGCCAGCAGTTTATACCGGGACATCAGCTCCTACGAGCAGTACTTC
NA | TRBJ2-1 | TRBD1 | TRBV19 | CASRDNRDREEFF | TGTGCCAGTAGGGATAACCGGGACAGGGAGGAGTTCTTC
NA | TRBJ1-3 | NA | TRBV28 | CASSLLSGAGSGNTIYF | TGTGCCAGCAGTTTATTATCGGGGGCAGGCTCTGGAAACACCATATATTTT
NA | TRBJ2-1 | NA | TRBV11-3 | CASSLGPNNEQFF | TGTGCCAGCAGCTTAGGACCAAACAATGAGCAGTTCTTC
NA | TRBJ1-2 | TRBD1 | TRBV7-2 | CASSLNGQVLSGYTF | TGTGCCAGCAGCCTCAACGGACAGGTTCTAAGCGGCTACACCTTC
NA | TRBJ2-5 | TRBD1 | TRBV5-8 | CASRGQGEQTQYF | TGTGCCAGCAGGGGACAGGGGGAACAGACCCAGTACTTC
NA | TRBJ2-3 | TRBD1 | TRBV6-4 | CASSDSGGVYDTQYF | TGTGCCAGCAGTGACTCAGGGGGCGTCTACGATACGCAGTATTTT
NA | TRBJ1-2 | TRBD1 | TRBV10-3 | CAISETGQGDGYTF | TGTGCCATCAGTGAGACCGGACAGGGGGATGGCTACACCTTC
NA | TRBJ1-3 | TRBD1 | TRBV29-1 | CSVDLSTGVSGNTIYF | TGCAGCGTTGATTTATCGACAGGGGTCTCTGGAAACACCATATATTTT
NA | TRBJ1-4 | TRBD1 | TRBV5-8 | CASSFPRQGGEKLFF | TGTGCCAGCAGCTTCCCCCGACAGGGTGGGGAAAAACTGTTTTTT
NA | TRBJ1-2 | NA | TRBV4-1 | CASSQPPGSNGYTF | TGCGCCAGCAGCCAACCTCCGGGATCCAATGGCTACACCTTC
NA | TRBJ1-1 | TRBD1 | TRBV7-8 | CASSLRGGTGGTEAFF | TGTGCCAGCAGCTTAAGGGGTGGGACAGGGGGCACTGAAGCTTTCTTT
NA | TRBJ2-2 | NA | TRBV9 | CASSVRDFLPGELFF | TGTGCCAGCAGCGTAAGGGACTTCCTCCCCGGGGAGCTGTTTTTT
NA | TRBJ2-7 | NA | TRBV7-2 | CASSLFAGGSGGSNEQYF | TGTGCCAGCAGCTTATTCGCCGGCGGTTCAGGGGGGTCCAACGAGCAGTACTTC
NA | TRBJ2-1 | NA | TRBV3-1/TRBV3-2 | CASTPSSVYNEQFF | TGTGCCAGCACCCCCTCCTCAGTCTACAATGAGCAGTTCTTC
NA | TRBJ2-1 | TRBD2 | TRBV7-9 | CASSLGLAGGPTYNEQFF | TGTGCCAGCAGCTTGGGACTAGCGGGAGGCCCTACCTACAATGAGCAGTTCTTC
NA | TRBJ1-1 | NA | TRBV10-3 | CAISESEGFNTEAFF | TGTGCCATCAGTGAGTCGGAGGGGTTTAACACTGAAGCTTTCTTT
few | TRBJ1-2 | NA | TRBV27 | CASSLSPLSRGYTF | TGTGCCAGCAGTTTGTCACCCCTGTCGCGTGGCTACACCTTC
NA | TRBJ2-2 | TRBD2 | TRBV5-1 | CASSQTGTSGAGELFF | TGCGCCAGCAGCCAGACGGGGACTAGCGGGGCCGGGGAGCTGTTTTTT
NA | TRBJ1-1 | NA | TRBV5-1 | CASSLVTGRANTEAFF | TGCGCCAGCAGCTTGGTAACGGGACGGGCGAACACTGAAGCTTTCTTT
NA | TRBJ2-1 | TRBD1 | TRBV5-1 | CASSFGTVTGSSYNEQFF | TGCGCCAGCAGCTTCGGGACAGTTACGGGTTCCTCCTACAATGAGCAGTTCTTC
NA | TRBJ1-2 | NA | TRBV5-1 | CASSSEANYGYTF | TGCGCCAGCAGCTCCGAAGCTAACTATGGCTACACCTTC
NA | TRBJ1-2 | TRBD1 | TRBV18 | CASSPKTTGTYGYTF | TGTGCCAGCTCACCCAAGACGACAGGGACCTATGGCTACACCTTC
once | TRBJ1-1 | NA | TRBV7-2 | CASSPHQINTEAFF | TGTGCCAGCAGCCCACATCAGATAAACACTGAAGCTTTCTTT
NA | TRBJ2-7 | TRBD1 | TRBV14 | CASSQDRGPYEQYF | TGTGCCAGCAGCCAAGACAGGGGGCCCTACGAGCAGTACTTC
NA | TRBJ1-2 | TRBD1 | TRBV18 | CASSEGGGVVYGYTF | TGTGCCAGCTCAGAAGGGGGCGGAGTCGTCTATGGCTACACCTTC
NA | TRBJ1-5 | NA | TRBV5-1 | CASSTGVHSNQPQHF | TGCGCCAGCAGCACCGGGGTTCATAGCAATCAGCCCCAGCATTTT
once | TRBJ2-5 | NA | TRBV5-1 | CASSLGGKSTKETQYF | TGCGCCAGCAGCTTGGGCGGGAAGAGTACCAAAGAGACCCAGTACTTC
NA | TRBJ2-3 | NA | TRBV6-5 | CASRDTDTQYF | TGTGCCAGCAGGGACACAGATACGCAGTATTTT
NA | TRBJ2-2 | TRBD1 | TRBV7-9 | CASSFAGGRTGELFF | TGTGCCAGCAGCTTCGCAGGGGGCCGGACCGGGGAGCTGTTTTTT
once | TRBJ1-2 | NA | TRBV7-2 | CASSLEVGGAGYGYTF | TGTGCCAGCAGCTTAGAGGTGGGGGGAGCCGGGTATGGCTACACCTTC
NA | TRBJ1-2 | TRBD1 | TRBV7-9 | CASSSWTGGRDYGYTF | TGTGCCAGCAGCTCCTGGACAGGAGGGAGGGACTATGGCTACACCTTC
NA | TRBJ2-1 | TRBD2 | TRBV5-5 | CASSFLAGGPYSEQFF | TGTGCCAGCAGCTTTTTAGCGGGGGGACCGTACAGTGAGCAGTTCTTC
once | TRBJ2-3 | TRBD2 | TRBV6-6 | CASSLRLAANTDTQYF | TGTGCCAGCAGCCTGAGACTAGCGGCAAACACAGATACGCAGTATTTT
NA | TRBJ1-2 | NA | TRBV6-2/TRBV6-3 | CASSPPLAVNYGYTF | TGTGCCAGCAGCCCCCCCCTCGCCGTTAACTATGGCTACACCTTC
once | TRBJ2-1 | NA | TRBV7-3 | CASSPSATEGRGEQFF | TGTGCCAGCAGCCCCTCCGCGACAGAAGGTCGCGGTGAGCAGTTCTTC
NA | TRBJ1-2 | NA | TRBV10-3 | CAISLSDNYGYTF | TGTGCCATCAGCTTGAGTGACAACTATGGCTACACCTTC
NA | TRBJ2-3 | NA | TRBV7-3 | CASSLSGAGDTQYF | TGTGCCAGCAGCCTTAGCGGAGCTGGAGATACGCAGTATTTT
NA | TRBJ2-5 | TRBD2 | TRBV4-2 | CASSRLAGGAQEETQYF | TGTGCCAGCAGCCGGCTAGCGGGGGGCGCTCAGGAGGAGACCCAGTACTTC
NA | TRBJ2-2 | NA | TRBV4-2 | CASSQDVFGGLGTGELFF | TGTGCCAGCAGCCAAGACGTCTTTGGGGGCCTAGGGACCGGGGAGCTGTTTTTT
once | TRBJ2-1 | NA | TRBV7-2 | CASSSFGTQYNEQFF | TGTGCCAGCAGCTCTTTCGGGACTCAGTACAATGAGCAGTTCTTC
NA | TRBJ2-7 | NA | TRBV28 | CASRLRSSEAYEQYF | TGTGCCAGCCGACTTCGGTCCAGCGAAGCCTACGAGCAGTACTTC
NA | TRBJ1-4 | NA | TRBV19 | CASSIDWRGSTNEKLFF | TGTGCCAGTAGTATAGATTGGAGGGGTTCAACTAATGAAAAACTGTTTTTT
NA | TRBJ2-3 | TRBD2 | TRBV5-1 | CASSSGLAGNIFSTDTQYF | TGCGCCAGCAGCTCAGGACTAGCCGGCAACATATTTAGCACAGATACGCAGTATTTT
NA | TRBJ1-1 | TRBD1 | TRBV6-5 | CASSKGQGVAEAFF | TGTGCCAGCAGTAAGGGACAGGGAGTTGCTGAAGCTTTCTTT
NA | TRBJ2-5 | NA | TRBV7-9 | CASSLAPAGEETQYF | TGTGCCAGCAGCTTAGCGCCGGCAGGGGAAGAGACCCAGTACTTC
NA | TRBJ1-5 | NA | TRBV2 | CASMVWAGLNQPQHF | TGTGCCAGCATGGTTTGGGCAGGGCTCAATCAGCCCCAGCATTTT
NA | TRBJ1-5 | NA | TRBV28 | CASSFEDSNQPQHF | TGTGCCAGCAGTTTTGAGGATAGCAATCAGCCCCAGCATTTT
NA | TRBJ1-2 | NA | TRBV5-5 | CASNRDAVILGYGYTF | TGTGCCAGCAACCGGGACGCGGTTATTCTAGGCTATGGCTACACCTTC